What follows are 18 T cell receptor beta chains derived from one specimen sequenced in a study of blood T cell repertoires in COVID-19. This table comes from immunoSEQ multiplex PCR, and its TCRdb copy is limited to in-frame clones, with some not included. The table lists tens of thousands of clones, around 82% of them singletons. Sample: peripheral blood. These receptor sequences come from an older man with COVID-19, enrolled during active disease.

DNA for the CDR3: TGTGCCAGAAGCTTGTGCGGACAGGGATGTAGCTCTGGGGCCAACGTCCTGACTTTC. This codes for CARSLCGQGCSSGANVLTF. The chain carries TRBV5-3 and TRBJ2-6; TRBD1 agrees at 8 bases. TRBV5-3 is given ORF status, its function remaining uncertain. After removal of 1 base from V and 0 bases from J, the junction contained 9 bases not matched to a gene. This CDR3 has 19 amino acids.

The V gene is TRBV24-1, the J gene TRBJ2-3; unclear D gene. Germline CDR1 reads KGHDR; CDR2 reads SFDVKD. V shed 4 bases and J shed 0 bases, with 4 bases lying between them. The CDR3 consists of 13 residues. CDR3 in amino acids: CATSDASTDTQYF. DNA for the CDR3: TGTGCCACCAGTGACGCGAGCACAGATACGCAGTATTTT.

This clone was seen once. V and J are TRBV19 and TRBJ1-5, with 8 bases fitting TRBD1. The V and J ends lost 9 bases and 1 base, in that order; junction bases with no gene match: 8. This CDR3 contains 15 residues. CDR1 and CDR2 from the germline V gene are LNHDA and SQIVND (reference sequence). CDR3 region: CASQTQGASNQPQHF. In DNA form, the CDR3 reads TGTGCCAGCCAAACTCAGGGGGCGAGCAATCAGCCCCAGCATTTT.

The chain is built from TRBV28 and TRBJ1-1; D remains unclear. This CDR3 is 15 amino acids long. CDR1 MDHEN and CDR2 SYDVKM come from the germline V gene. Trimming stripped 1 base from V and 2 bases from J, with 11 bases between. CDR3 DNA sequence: TGTGCCAGCAGTTTATCAGCAGCGTTTAACACTGAAGCTTTCTTT. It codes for CASSLSAAFNTEAFF.

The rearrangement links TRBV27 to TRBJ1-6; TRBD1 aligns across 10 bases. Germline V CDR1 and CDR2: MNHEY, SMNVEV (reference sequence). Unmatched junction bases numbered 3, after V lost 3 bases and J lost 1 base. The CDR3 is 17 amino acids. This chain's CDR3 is CASSFRTGGSYNSPLHF. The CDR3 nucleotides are TGTGCCAGCAGTTTCCGGACAGGGGGGTCCTATAATTCACCCCTCCACTTT.

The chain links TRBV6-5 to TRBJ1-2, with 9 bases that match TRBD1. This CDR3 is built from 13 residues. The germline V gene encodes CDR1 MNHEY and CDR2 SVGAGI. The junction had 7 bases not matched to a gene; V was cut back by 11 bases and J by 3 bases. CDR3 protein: CAAVRQGDYGYTF. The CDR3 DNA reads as TGTGCCGCGGTCAGACAGGGGGACTATGGCTACACCTTC.

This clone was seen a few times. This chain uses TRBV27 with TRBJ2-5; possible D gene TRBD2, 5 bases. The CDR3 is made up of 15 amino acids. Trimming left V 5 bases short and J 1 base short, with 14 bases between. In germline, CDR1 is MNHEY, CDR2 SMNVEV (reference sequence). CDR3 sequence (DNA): TGTGCCAGCAGTGAGCTGGGCGGGTTCCAAGAGACCCAGTACTTC. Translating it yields CASSELGGFQETQYF.

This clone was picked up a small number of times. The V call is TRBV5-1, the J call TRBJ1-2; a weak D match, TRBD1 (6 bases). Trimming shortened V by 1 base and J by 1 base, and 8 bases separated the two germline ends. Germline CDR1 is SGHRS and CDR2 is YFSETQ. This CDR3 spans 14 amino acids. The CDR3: CASSLTGFNYGYTF. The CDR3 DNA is TGCGCCAGCAGCTTGACAGGGTTTAACTATGGCTACACCTTC.

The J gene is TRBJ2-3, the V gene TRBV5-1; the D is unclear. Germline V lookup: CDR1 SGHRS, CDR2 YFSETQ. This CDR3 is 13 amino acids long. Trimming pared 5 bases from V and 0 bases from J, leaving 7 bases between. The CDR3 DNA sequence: TGCGCCAGCAGAACTTCTAGCACAGATACGCAGTATTTT. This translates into CASRTSSTDTQYF.

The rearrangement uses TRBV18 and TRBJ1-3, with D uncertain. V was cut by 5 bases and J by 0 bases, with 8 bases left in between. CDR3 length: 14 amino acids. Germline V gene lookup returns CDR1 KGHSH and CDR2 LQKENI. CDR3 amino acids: CASSMRDSGNTIYF. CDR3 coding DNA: TGTGCCAGCTCAATGAGAGACTCTGGAAACACCATATATTTT.

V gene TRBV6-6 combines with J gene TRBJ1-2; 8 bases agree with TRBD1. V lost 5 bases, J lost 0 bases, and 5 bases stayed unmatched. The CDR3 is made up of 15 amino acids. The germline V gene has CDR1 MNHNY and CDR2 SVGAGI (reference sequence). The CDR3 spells CASSPPGQANYGYTF. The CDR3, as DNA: TGTGCCAGCAGTCCCCCGGGACAGGCTAACTATGGCTACACCTTC.

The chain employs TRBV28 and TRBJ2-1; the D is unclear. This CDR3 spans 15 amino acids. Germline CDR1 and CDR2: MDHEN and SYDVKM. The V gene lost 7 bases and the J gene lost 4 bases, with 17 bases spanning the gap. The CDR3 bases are TGTGCCAGCACCCTCCCCGCTAGGAAATACAATGAGCAGTTCTTC. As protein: CASTLPARKYNEQFF.

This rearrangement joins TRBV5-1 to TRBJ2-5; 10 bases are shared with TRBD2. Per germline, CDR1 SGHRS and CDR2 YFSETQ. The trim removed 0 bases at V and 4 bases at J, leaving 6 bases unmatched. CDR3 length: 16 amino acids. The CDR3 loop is CASSLGSSGSGETQYF. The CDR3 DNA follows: TGCGCCAGCAGCTTGGGGTCTAGCGGGAGTGGAGAGACCCAGTACTTC.

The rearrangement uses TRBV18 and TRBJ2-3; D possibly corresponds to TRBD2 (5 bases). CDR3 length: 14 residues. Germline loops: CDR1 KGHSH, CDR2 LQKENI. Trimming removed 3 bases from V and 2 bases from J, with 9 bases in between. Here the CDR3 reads CASSPISATDTQYF. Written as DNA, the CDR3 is TGTGCCAGCTCACCGATTAGCGCCACAGATACGCAGTATTTT.

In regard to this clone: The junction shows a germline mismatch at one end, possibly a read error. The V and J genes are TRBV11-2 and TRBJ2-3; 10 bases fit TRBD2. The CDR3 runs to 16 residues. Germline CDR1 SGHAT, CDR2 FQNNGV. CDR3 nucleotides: TGTGCCAGCAGCTTAGGTGCTAGCGGGAGCATAGATACGCAGTATTTT. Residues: CASSLGASGSIDTQYF. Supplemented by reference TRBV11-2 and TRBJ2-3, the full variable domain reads EAGVAQSPRYKIIEKRQSVAFWCNPISGHATLYWYQQILGQGPKLLIQFQNNGVVDDSQLPKDRFSAERLKGVDSTLKIQPAKLEDSAVYLCASSLGASGSIDTQYFGPGTRLTVL.

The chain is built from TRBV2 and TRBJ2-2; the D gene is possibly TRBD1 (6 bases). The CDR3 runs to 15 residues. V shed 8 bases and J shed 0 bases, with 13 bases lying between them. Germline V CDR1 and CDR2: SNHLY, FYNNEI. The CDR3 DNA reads TGTGCCAGCGCTCACAGGGAAACGAACACCGGGGAGCTGTTTTTT. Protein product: CASAHRETNTGELFF.

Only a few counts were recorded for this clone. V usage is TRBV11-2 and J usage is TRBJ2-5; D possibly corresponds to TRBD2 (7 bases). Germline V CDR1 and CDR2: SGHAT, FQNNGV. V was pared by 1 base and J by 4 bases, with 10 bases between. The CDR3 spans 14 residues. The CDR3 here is CASSLAGGAETQYF. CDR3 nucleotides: TGTGCCAGCAGCTTAGCTGGGGGGGCAGAGACCCAGTACTTC.

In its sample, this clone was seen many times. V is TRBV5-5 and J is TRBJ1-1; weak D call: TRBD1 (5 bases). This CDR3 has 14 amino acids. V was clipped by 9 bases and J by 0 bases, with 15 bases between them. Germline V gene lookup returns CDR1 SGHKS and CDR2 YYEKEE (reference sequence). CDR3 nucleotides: TGTGCCACCTTGACAGACCTCATGAACACTGAAGCTTTCTTT. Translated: CATLTDLMNTEAFF.